The entry below describes one T cell receptor beta chain. V was cut by 4 bases and J by 0 bases, with 19 bases left in between. Germline-derived CDR1 and CDR2 are SGHTS and YDEGEE. CDR3 size: 18 residues. This record belongs to a study of blood T cell repertoires in COVID-19. Study summary: The study drew acute and convalescent COVID-19 samples from the United States, Italy and Spain. Nucleic acid was either cDNA or gDNA, and it came from T cells, B-cell-depleted T cells, or PBMCs.

In the authors' workflow: It was from reference gene primer amplification that nucleated cell counts were estimated. Libraries were prepared by immunoSEQ multiplex PCR; TCRdb keeps only in-frame clonotypes and omits some of them. The DNA was the basis for D and trimming; V, J and clone size are from that table. The sample yields fewer than 200,000 clones, 80% to 90% seen once. This sequence originates from a woman aged 50 to 60 with COVID-19, enrolled during active disease. The chain combines TRBV5-8 with TRBJ2-2; perhaps TRBD1 as D (6 bases). Sequencing used peripheral blood. The DNA for the CDR3 is TGTGCCAGCAGCACAGTTGGGTTTTGGGGGCCGAACACCGGGGAGCTGTTTTTT. Protein product: CASSTVGFWGPNTGELFF.